This T cell receptor beta chain came from a study of blood T cell repertoires in COVID-19. At the level of the study: There were acute and convalescent COVID-19 samples, and they came from the United States, Italy and Spain. The analysed material was cDNA or gDNA that came from T cells, B-cell-depleted T cells, or PBMCs.

In the original analysis: Reference gene primers were amplified, and this amplification served to estimate nucleated cell counts. Generated by immunoSEQ multiplex PCR, the TCRdb table keeps only in-frame clones and is missing some. V and J calls and clone size are as listed in that table; D and trimming were resolved from the DNA. The sample has 200,000 to 250,000 clones, roughly four fifths seen once. V lost 6 bases to trimming and J lost 0 bases, with 12 bases between them. Per the germline V gene, CDR1 is LNHDA and CDR2 is SQIVND (reference sequence). The CDR3 covers 15 residues. Input material: peripheral blood. The TCR originated in a woman in her sixties or seventies with acute or convalescent COVID-19. The V and J genes are TRBV19 and TRBJ1-5, with a weak D call TRBD1 (6 bases). The chain's CDR3 is CASRKDRISNQPQHF. The CDR3 DNA reads as TGTGCCAGTAGGAAGGACAGAATTAGCAATCAGCCCCAGCATTTT.